This T cell receptor beta chain was sequenced for a study of cytomegalovirus exposure and HLA in healthy donors. The V and J ends lost 3 bases and 7 bases respectively, with 7 bases between them. The germline V gene has CDR1 GTSNPN and CDR2 SVGIG (reference sequence). This CDR3 region has 11 residues. A multiplex PCR was run with 60 Vbeta primers and 13 Jbeta primers. Sequenced by immunoSEQ multiplex PCR; TCRdb stores in-frame clones only, minus some. The sample includes 30,000 to 40,000 clones, 65% of them seen just once. For this clone: The antigen remains undetermined.

Study results and caveats: Versus the roughly 700-donor mean, an Asian-associated ancestry cluster reportedly showed fewer N-insertions in a later analysis. Reports showed the classifier diagnosing cytomegalovirus status with high specificity and sensitivity. Earlier findings revealed that most TCR beta V segments proved productive either about 87% or about 30% of the time. The study carried out a later analysis of TCR beta sequences. It associated 15,000 to 20,000 of them with specific HLA alleles at a false discovery rate of 0.05.

The TCR comes from a man between 45 and 60 years old in good health and CMV-seropositive. The specimen was PBMCs. V usage is TRBV30 and J usage is TRBJ2-1; no clear D gene. The CDR3 DNA follows: TGTGCCTGGAGAACTGTGAATGAGCAGTTCTTC. Translated: CAWRTVNEQFF.